This TCR beta chain comes out of a study of Tregs in tolerant kidney transplant recipients. Unstimulated Tregs (CD4+CD25+CD127-) and CD4+CD25- non-Tregs were sorted from PBMCs. CDR1 is LNHDA, CDR2 SQIVND, per germline (reference sequence). The germline V and J ends were trimmed by 4 bases and 7 bases, with 13 bases remaining between them. The CDR3 totals 13 residues. Measured with immunoSEQ multiplex PCR; TCRdb has only the in-frame clones, and not every one. The sample contains some 90,000 clones, approximately 92% of which appear only once. Details on this clone: What it binds is not known.

Points from the study as a whole: The small number of patients limits these findings pending further validation. Biological reproducibility was not directly addressed in this study. The most relevant donor-specific Treg TCRbeta repertoire apparently came from expansion with activated donor B cells.

The sequenced material came from CD8+ T cells from blood. V and J are TRBV19 and TRBJ2-5; D is ambiguous. The clonotype comes from a human donor in good health. The CDR3 reads CASSSGLFGTQYF. The CDR3 DNA sequence: TGTGCCAGTAGTAGCGGTCTCTTCGGGACCCAGTACTTC.